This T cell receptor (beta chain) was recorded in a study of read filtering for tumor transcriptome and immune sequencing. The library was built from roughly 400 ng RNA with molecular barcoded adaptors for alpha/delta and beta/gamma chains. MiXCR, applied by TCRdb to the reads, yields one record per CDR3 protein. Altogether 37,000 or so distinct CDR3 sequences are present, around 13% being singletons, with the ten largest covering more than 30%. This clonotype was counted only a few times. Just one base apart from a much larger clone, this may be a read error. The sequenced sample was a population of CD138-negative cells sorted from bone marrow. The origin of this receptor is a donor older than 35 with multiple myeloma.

The CDR3 nucleotides are TGCGCCAGCAGCCCTGGAGAGATGAACACTGAAGCTTTCTTT. Amino acids: CASSPGEMNTEAFF. V usage is TRBV4-1 and J usage is TRBJ1-1, with D unclear. The CDR3 has 14 amino acids. V lost 4 bases, J lost 0 bases, and 9 bases lay in between. Per the germline V gene, CDR1 is MGHRA and CDR2 is YSYEKL.